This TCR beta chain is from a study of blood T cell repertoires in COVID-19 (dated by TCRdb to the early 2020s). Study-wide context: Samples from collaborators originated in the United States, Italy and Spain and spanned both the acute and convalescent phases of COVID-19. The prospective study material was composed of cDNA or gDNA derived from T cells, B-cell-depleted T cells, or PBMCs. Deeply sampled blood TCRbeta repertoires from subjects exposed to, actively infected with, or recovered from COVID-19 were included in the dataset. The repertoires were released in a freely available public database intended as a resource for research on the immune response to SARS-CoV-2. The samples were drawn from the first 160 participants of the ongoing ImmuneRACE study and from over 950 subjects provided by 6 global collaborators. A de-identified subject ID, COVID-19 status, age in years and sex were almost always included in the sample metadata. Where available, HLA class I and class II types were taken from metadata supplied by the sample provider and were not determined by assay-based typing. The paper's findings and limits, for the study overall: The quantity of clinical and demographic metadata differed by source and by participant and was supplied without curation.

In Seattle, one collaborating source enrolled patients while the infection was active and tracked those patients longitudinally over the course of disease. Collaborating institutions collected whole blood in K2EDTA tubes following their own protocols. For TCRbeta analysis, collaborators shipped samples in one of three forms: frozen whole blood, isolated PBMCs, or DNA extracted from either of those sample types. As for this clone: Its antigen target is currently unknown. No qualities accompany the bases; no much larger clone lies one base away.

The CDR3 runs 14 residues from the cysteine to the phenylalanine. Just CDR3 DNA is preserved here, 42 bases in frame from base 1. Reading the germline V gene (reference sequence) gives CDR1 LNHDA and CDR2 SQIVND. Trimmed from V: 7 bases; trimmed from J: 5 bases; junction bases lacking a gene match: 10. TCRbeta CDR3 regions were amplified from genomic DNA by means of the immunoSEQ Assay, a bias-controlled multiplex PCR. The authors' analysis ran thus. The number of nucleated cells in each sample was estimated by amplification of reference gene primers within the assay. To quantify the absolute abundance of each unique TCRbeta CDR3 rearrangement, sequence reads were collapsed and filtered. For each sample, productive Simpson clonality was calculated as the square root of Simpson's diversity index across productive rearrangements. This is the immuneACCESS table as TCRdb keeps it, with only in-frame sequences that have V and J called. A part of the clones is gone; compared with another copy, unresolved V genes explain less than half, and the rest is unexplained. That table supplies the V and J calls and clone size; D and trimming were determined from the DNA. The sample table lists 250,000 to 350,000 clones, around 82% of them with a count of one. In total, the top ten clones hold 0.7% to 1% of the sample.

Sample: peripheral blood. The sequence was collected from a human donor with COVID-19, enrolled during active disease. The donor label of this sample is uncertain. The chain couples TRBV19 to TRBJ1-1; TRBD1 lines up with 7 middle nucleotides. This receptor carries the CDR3 CASTQQGVWTEAFF. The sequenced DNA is TGTGCCAGTACCCAGCAGGGGGTATGGACTGAAGCTTTCTTT.